This record concerns one T cell receptor (beta chain) sequence. What it binds is unknown. This specimen belongs to a study of cytomegalovirus exposure and HLA in healthy donors. The study's findings and limits: A few chains linked to CMV were shown in vitro to be specific for CMV antigens. Because they were indistinguishable, some V segments, including TRBV6-2 and TRBV6-3, were excluded. There were fewer than 200 TCR beta chains listed as cytomegalovirus-associated.

Germline V gene data show CDR1 as SNHLY and CDR2 as FYNNEI. V lost 4 bases and J lost 2, with 12 bases in between. The CDR3 has 14 residues. Researchers ran the PCR with 60 Vbeta and 13 Jbeta primers. Sequencing used immunoSEQ multiplex PCR; TCRdb keeps in-frame clones, though not all of them. The table includes under 200,000 clones, around 68% detected once. Sequencing input: PBMCs. The chain has TRBV2 and TRBJ2-7, with D maybe TRBD1 (6 bases). This receptor was obtained from a girl aged 5-17 years in good health and CMV-seronegative. The CDR3 loop is CASSGGGHPYEQYF. The DNA for the CDR3 is TGTGCCAGCAGTGGTGGGGGACACCCCTACGAGCAGTACTTC.